This is a list of T cell receptor beta chains from one sample in a study of shared clonotypes between healthy human individuals. Assay: immunoSEQ multiplex PCR; the TCRdb copy retains only in-frame clones and omits some. The table shows around 1.1 million clones, with 75% to 80% occurring only once. The specimen sequenced was memory CD4+ T cells from PBMCs. All receptors come from a man in his late teens or twenties in good health. Some clones in this sample may be carry-over from other donors' samples. Each CDR3 is given with its conserved first and last residue. The size field is filled for only some rows; it gives once, few, many or a size class.

clone_size,v_call,j_call,cdr3_aa
.,TRBV5-4,TRBJ2-2,CASSLKSGSGRHGELFF
few,TRBV28,TRBJ1-5,CASKGLNQPQHF
.,TRBV5-5,TRBJ1-1,CASSLGLRGEVTEAFF
.,TRBV7-2,TRBJ2-5,CASSLDAAGTQYF
.,TRBV7-8,TRBJ2-5,CASSLEAPGAQETQYF
.,TRBV6-1,TRBJ2-3,CASHWRGNTDTQYF
.,TRBV7-3,TRBJ2-3,CASSRGTVSLADTQYF
.,TRBV29-1,TRBJ2-1,CSALTSGKTFF
.,TRBV7-2,TRBJ1-5,CASSLEPSQPQHF
once,TRBV30,TRBJ1-5,CAWSWKGGSEQPQHF
.,TRBV4-2,TRBJ2-1,CASSQIARGFANEQFF
.,TRBV30,TRBJ1-6,CAWSGQGAPNSPLHF
.,TRBV28,TRBJ1-3,CASSLEGTGGFRNTIYF
.,TRBV29-1,TRBJ2-7,CSVDRGMDEQYF
.,TRBV2,TRBJ2-1,CASSEFGFRNEQFF
.,TRBV28,TRBJ2-7,CATWGSSYEQYF
few,TRBV27,TRBJ1-2,CASSLSRDRGGYTF
.,TRBV4-2,TRBJ1-4,CASSPKTIYLGSTVVDEKLFF
.,TRBV9,TRBJ2-4,CASSESPGQADTIAKNIQYF
.,TRBV30,TRBJ2-1,CAWSKGLAGVNEQFF
.,TRBV6-5,TRBJ2-5,CASSYSVLGGETQYF
.,TRBV5-4,TRBJ2-3,CASTNRQGTTDTQYF
few,TRBV28,TRBJ2-5,CASSRPLGRETQYF
few,TRBV28,TRBJ1-2,CASTLGLQGQRYGYTF
.,TRBV5-1,TRBJ1-2,CASSLGGQGYGYTF
.,TRBV18,TRBJ2-1,CASSPQGTGRAAEQFF
.,TRBV10-3,TRBJ2-7,CATHGQASSYEQYF
.,TRBV5-1,TRBJ2-2,CASSPLEQGTGELFF
.,TRBV10-1,TRBJ2-5,CASSDGLAGDETQYF
.,TRBV19,TRBJ1-5,CASSRPRAQGAGGQPQHF
.,TRBV11-3,TRBJ2-7,CASSRGGPRDEQYF
.,TRBV18,TRBJ2-2,CASSQTNTGELFF
.,TRBV4-3,TRBJ1-1,CASSQTGGRVEAFF
.,TRBV5-6,TRBJ2-1,CASSFGSVYNEQFF
many,TRBV21-1,TRBJ1-2,CASRGTGKGANYGYTF
.,TRBV7-3,TRBJ2-5,CASSLIGETQYF
.,TRBV2,TRBJ1-1,CASKSQWGQGANAFF
.,TRBV9,TRBJ2-3,CASSVRPGTETDTQYF
.,TRBV2,TRBJ1-2,CASTIVAFYGYTF
.,TRBV19,TRBJ2-7,CASSMGNSYEQYF
.,TRBV4-1,TRBJ2-3,CASRPQLAGGGTDTQYF
.,TRBV7-9,TRBJ1-2,CASTNTGYGYTF